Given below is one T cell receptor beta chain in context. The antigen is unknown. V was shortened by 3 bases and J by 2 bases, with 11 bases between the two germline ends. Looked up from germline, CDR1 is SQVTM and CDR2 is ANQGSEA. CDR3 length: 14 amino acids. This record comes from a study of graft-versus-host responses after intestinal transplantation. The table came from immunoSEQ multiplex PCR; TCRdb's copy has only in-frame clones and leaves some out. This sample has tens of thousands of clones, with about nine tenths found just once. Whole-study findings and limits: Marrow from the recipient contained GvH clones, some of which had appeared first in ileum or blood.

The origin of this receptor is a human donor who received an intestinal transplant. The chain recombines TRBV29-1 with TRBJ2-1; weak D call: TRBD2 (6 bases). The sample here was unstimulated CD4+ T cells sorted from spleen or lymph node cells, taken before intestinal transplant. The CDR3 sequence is CSVEKRGTYNEQFF. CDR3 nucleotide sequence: TGCAGCGTTGAGAAACGGGGGACCTACAATGAGCAGTTCTTC.